This T cell receptor beta chain appears in the sequencing data of a study of cytomegalovirus exposure and HLA in healthy donors. There are a few counts of this clone. The ends were cut back, 6 bases at V and 2 bases at J, with 10 bases in the middle. This CDR3 is built from 13 residues. Germline values: CDR1 LGHNA, CDR2 YNFKEQ. The PCR was carried out with 60 Vbeta primers and 13 Jbeta primers. Clones were read by immunoSEQ multiplex PCR, and TCRdb kept only the in-frame ones, dropping some. The table has under 200,000 clones, approximately 80% seen once. The chain employs TRBV4-2 and TRBJ1-2; D might be TRBD1 (6 bases). The source of this sequence is a man aged 35-49 years in good health and CMV-seronegative. The sequencing sample was made of PBMCs. The CDR3 here is CASSGQNNYGYTF. The CDR3 DNA sequence: TGTGCCAGCAGTGGACAGAACAACTATGGCTACACCTTC.